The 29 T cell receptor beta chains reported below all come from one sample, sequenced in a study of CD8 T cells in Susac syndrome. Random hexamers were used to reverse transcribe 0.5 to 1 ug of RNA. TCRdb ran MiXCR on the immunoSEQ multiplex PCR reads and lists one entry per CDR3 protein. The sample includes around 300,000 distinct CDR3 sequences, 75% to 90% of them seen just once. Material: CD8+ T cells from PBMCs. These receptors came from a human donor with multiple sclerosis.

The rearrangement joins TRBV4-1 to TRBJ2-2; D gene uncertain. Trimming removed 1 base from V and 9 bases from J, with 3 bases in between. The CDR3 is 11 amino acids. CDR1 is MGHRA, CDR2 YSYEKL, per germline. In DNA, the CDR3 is TGCGCCAGCAGCCAAGGTCGGGAGCTGTTTTTT. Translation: CASSQGRELFF.

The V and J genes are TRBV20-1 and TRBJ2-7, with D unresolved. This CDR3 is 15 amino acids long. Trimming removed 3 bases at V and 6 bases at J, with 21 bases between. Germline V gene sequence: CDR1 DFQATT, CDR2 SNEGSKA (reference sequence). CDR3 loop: CSARGKGQPISEQYF. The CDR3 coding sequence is TGCAGTGCTAGGGGGAAAGGGCAACCCATATCCGAGCAGTACTTC.

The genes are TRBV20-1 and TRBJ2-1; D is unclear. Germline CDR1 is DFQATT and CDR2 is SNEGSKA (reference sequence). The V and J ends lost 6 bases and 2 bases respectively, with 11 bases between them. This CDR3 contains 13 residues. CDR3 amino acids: CSADIFPYNEQFF. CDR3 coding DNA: TGCAGTGCCGATATTTTCCCCTACAATGAGCAGTTCTTC.

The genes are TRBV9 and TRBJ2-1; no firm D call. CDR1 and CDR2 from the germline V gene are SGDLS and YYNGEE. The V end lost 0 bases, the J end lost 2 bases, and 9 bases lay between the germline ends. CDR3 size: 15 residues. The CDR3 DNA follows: TGTGCCAGCAGCGTAGAGGTGGCGGCCTACAATGAGCAGTTCTTC. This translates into CASSVEVAAYNEQFF.

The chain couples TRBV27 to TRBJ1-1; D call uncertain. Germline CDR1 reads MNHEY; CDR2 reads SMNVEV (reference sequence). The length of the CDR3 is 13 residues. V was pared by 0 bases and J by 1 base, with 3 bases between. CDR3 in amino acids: CASSLSENTEAFF. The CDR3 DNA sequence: TGTGCCAGCAGTTTATCGGAGAACACTGAAGCTTTCTTT.

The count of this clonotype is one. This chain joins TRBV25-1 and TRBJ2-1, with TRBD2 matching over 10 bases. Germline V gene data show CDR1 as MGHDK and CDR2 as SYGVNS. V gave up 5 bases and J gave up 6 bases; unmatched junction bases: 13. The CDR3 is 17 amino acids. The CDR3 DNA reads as TGTGCCAGCAGTCCCCCCGGCTGGCTAGCGGGAGTCAATGAGCAGTTCTTC. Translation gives CASSPPGWLAGVNEQFF.

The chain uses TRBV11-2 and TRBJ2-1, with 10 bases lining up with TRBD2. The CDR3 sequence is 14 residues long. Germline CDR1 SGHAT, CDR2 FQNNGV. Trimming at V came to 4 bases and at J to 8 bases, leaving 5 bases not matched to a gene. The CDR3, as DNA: TGTGCCAGCAGCTCCTCTAGCGGGGGAGATGAGCAGTTCTTC. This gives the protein CASSSSSGGDEQFF. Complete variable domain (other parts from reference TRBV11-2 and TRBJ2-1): EAGVAQSPRYKIIEKRQSVAFWCNPISGHATLYWYQQILGQGPKLLIQFQNNGVVDDSQLPKDRFSAERLKGVDSTLKIQPAKLEDSAVYLCASSSSSGGDEQFFGPGTRLTVL.

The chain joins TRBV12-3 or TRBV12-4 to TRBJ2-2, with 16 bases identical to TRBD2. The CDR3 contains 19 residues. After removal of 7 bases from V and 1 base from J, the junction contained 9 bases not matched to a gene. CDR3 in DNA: TGTGCCAGCACCCCAGGGACTAGCGGGGGGGTGCGGAACACCGGGGAGCTGTTTTTT. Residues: CASTPGTSGGVRNTGELFF.

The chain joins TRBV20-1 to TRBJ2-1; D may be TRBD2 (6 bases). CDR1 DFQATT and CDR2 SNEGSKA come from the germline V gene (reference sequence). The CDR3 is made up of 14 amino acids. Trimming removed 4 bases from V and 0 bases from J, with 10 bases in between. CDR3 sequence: CSAIAENSYNEQFF. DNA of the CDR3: TGCAGTGCTATAGCGGAGAACTCCTACAATGAGCAGTTCTTC.

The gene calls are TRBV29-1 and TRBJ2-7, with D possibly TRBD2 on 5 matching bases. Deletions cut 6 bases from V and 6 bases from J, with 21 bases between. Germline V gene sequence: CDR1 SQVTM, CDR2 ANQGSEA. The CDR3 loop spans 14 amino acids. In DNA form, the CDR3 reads TGCAGCGTCGCCGGCGGGCAAGGACCTGGCGAGCAGTACTTC. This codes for CSVAGGQGPGEQYF.

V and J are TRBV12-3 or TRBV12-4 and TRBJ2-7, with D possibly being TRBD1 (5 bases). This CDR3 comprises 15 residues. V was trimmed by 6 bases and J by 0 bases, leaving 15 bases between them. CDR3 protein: CASSELGPSSYEQYF. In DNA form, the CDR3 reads TGTGCCAGCAGCGAGCTGGGGCCCAGCTCCTACGAGCAGTACTTC.

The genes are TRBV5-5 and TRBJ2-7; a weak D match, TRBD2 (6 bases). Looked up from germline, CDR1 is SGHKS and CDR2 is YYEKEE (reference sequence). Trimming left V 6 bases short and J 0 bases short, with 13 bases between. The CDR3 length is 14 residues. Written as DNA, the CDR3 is TGTGCCAGCACTTCGCGGGATAGCTCCTACGAGCAGTACTTC. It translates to CASTSRDSSYEQYF. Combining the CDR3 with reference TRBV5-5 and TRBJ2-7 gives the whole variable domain DAGVTQSPTHLIKTRGQQVTLRCSPISGHKSVSWYQQVLGQGPQFIFQYYEKEERGRGNFPDRFSARQFPNYSSELNVNALLLGDSALYLCASTSRDSSYEQYFGPGTRLTVT.

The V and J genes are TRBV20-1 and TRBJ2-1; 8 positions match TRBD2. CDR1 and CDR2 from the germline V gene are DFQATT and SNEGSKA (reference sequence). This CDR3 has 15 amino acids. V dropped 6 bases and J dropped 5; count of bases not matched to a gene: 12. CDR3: CSAVLRSGGDNEQFF. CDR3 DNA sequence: TGCAGTGCCGTACTACGTTCGGGAGGGGACAATGAGCAGTTCTTC.

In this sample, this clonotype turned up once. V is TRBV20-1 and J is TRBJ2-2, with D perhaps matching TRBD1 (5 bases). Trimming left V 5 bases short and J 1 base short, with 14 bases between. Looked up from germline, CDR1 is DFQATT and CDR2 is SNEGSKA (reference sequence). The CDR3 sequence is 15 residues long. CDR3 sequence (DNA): TGCAGTGCTTCACGGACCCAGGGGAACACCGGGGAGCTGTTTTTT. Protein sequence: CSASRTQGNTGELFF.

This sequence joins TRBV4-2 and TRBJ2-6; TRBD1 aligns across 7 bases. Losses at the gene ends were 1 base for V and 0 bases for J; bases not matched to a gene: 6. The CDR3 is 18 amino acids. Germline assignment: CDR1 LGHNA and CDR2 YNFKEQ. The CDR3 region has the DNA TGTGCCAGCAGCCAAGTGGGGGACAGCTACTCTGGGGCCAACGTCCTGACTTTC. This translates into CASSQVGDSYSGANVLTF.

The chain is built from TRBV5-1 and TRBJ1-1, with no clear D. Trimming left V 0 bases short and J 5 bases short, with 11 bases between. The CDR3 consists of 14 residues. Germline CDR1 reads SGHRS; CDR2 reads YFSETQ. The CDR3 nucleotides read TGCGCCAGCAGCTTGGCCGGATGGGGAACTGAAGCTTTCTTT. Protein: CASSLAGWGTEAFF.

As DNA, the CDR3 is TGTGCCACCAGTGGCCGGGCTATACCAGATACGCAGTATTTT. It yields the protein CATSGRAIPDTQYF. This chain connects TRBV15 to TRBJ2-3; no clear D gene. The CDR3 loop spans 14 amino acids. From germline, CDR1 is LNHNV and CDR2 YYDKDF (reference sequence). Trimming took off 6 bases at V and 4 bases at J, with 14 bases between the two ends.

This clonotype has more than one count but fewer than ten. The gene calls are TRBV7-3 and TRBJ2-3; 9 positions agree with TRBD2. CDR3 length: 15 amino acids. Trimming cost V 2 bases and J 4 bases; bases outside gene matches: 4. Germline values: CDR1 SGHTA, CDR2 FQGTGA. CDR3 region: CASSLGGGAADTQYF. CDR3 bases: TGTGCCAGCAGCTTAGGCGGGGGGGCCGCAGATACGCAGTATTTT.

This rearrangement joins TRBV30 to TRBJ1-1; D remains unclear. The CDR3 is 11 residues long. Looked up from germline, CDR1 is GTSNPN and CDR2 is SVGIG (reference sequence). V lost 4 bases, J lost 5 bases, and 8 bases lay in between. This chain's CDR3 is CAWTMGTEAFF. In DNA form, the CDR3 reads TGTGCCTGGACTATGGGAACTGAAGCTTTCTTT.

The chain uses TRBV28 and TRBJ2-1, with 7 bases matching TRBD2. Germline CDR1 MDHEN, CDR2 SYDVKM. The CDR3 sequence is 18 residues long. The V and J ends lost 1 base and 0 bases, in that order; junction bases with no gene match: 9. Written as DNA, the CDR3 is TGTGCCAGCAGTTTATATTCGGGGGGACCCAGCTCCTACAATGAGCAGTTCTTC. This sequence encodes CASSLYSGGPSSYNEQFF.

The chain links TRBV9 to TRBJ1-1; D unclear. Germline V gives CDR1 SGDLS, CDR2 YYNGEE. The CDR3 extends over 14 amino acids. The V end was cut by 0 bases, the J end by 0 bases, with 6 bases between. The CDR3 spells CASSVGDLNTEAFF. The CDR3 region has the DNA TGTGCCAGCAGCGTAGGGGATTTGAACACTGAAGCTTTCTTT.

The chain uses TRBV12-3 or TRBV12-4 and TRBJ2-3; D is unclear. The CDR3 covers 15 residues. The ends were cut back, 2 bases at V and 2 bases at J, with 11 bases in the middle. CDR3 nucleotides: TGTGCCAGCAGTTTATATGAGTCAACCACAGATACGCAGTATTTT. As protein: CASSLYESTTDTQYF.

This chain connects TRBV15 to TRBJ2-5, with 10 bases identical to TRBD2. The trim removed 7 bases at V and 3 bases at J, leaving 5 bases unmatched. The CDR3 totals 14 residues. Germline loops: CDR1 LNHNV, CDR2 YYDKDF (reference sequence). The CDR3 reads CATKSGGEEETQYF. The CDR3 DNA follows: TGTGCCACCAAAAGCGGGGGGGAGGAAGAGACCCAGTACTTC.

The CDR3 DNA reads as TGTGCCAGCAGCAGAGACAGGGGGGGATACTCCTACGAGCAGTACTTC. Amino acid sequence: CASSRDRGGYSYEQYF. This chain joins TRBV28 and TRBJ2-7; 9 bases are shared with TRBD1. V dropped 6 bases and J dropped 0; count of bases not matched to a gene: 9. There are 16 residues in the CDR3. In germline, CDR1 is MDHEN, CDR2 SYDVKM.

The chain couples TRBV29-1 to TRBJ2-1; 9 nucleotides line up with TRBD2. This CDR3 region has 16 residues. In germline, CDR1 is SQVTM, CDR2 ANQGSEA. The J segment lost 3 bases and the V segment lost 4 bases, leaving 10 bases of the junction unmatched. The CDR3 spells CSVGSASGTDYNEQFF. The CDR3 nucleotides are TGCAGCGTTGGATCCGCTAGCGGGACGGACTACAATGAGCAGTTCTTC.

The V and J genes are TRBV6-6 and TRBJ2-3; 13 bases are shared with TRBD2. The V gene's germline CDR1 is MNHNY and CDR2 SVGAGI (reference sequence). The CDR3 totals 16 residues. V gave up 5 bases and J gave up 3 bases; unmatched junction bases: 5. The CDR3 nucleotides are TGTGCCAGCAGTCATCTACTAGCGGGGGGGACAGATACGCAGTATTTT. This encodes CASSHLLAGGTDTQYF.

CDR3 sequence reads: CASTPGGTPYEQYF. In DNA form, the CDR3 reads TGTGCCAGTACCCCGGGTGGGACCCCCTACGAGCAGTACTTC. The J gene is TRBJ2-7, the V gene TRBV19, with D perhaps being TRBD1 or TRBD2 (5 bases each). With 7 bases removed from V and 2 bases from J, the gap between germline ends came to 15 bases. The CDR3 consists of 14 residues. Germline lookup yields CDR1 LNHDA and CDR2 SQIVND (reference sequence).

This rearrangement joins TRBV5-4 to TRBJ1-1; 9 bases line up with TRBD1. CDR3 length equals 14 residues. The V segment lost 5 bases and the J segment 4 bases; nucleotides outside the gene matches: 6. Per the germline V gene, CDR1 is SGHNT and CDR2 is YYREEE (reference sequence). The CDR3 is CASRGGQGITEAFF. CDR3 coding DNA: TGTGCCAGCAGAGGAGGACAGGGGATCACTGAAGCTTTCTTT.

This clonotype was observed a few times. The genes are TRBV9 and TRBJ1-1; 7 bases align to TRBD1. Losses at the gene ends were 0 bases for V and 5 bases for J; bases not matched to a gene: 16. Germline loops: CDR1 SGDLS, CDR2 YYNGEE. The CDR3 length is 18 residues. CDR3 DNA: TGTGCCAGCAGCGTAGAAGGGGGCCACGAAAATCTCTTGACTGAAGCTTTCTTT. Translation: CASSVEGGHENLLTEAFF.